This T cell receptor (beta chain) was documented in a study of cytomegalovirus exposure and HLA in healthy donors. CDR1 and CDR2 from the germline V gene are SGHNT and YYREEE (reference sequence). This CDR3 contains 16 residues. J gave up 10 bases and V 7 bases, and 12 bases lay outside the gene matches. Sequencing was performed with immunoSEQ multiplex PCR; in TCRdb, only in-frame clones are kept and a portion is missing. The repertoire holds roughly 190,000 clones, with around 88% as singletons. Study results and caveats: The investigators catalogued 160 or so TCR beta chains as cytomegalovirus-associated. For most TCR sequences rarity was the rule, although some public TCRs occurred in many donors. Subsequent analysis showed first-cohort TCR clusters tending to co-occur in 120 validation repertoires.

The donors were part of the validation cohort of roughly 130 subjects. That cohort was separate from the first cohort, which comprised 666 subjects. On this clone itself: Its specificity is not known.

The V gene is TRBV5-4, the J gene TRBJ1-6; TRBD1 matches 12 bases. The sequencing input was PBMCs. The source of this sequence is a woman under 30 in good health and CMV-seronegative. CDR3 protein: CASARPGQGANSPLHF. The DNA of the CDR3 is TGTGCCAGCGCAAGACCGGGACAGGGGGCTAACTCACCCCTCCACTTT.